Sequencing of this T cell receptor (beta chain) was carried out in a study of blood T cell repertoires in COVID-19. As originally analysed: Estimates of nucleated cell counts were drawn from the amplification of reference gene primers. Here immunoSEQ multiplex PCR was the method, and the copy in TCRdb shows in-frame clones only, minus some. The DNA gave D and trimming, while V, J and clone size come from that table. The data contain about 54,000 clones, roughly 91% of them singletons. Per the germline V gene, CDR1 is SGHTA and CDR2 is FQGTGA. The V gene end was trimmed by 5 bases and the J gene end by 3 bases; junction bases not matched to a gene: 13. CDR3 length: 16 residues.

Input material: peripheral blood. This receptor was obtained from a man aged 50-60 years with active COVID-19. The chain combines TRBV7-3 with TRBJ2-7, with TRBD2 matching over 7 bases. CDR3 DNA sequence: TGTGCCAGCAGCCCCGGGCTACTAGCGACTGGCTACGAGCAGTACTTC. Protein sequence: CASSPGLLATGYEQYF.